The 32 T cell receptor beta chains given below trace back to one sample, sequenced in a study of blood T cells in healthy people across ages. Through a sample-barcoded 5' primer and a J-beta primer mix, a second PCR was run for roughly 7 to 11 cycles. TCRdb fed the 5' RACE reads into MiXCR, producing one record per CDR3 protein. Of about 680,000 distinct CDR3 sequences in the sample, approximately 50% were seen once. Input material: blood. These receptors came from a woman in her sixties in good health.

This clonotype was seen a few times. This chain links TRBV6-5 with TRBJ2-4, with 8 positions matching TRBD2. Unmatched junction bases numbered 7, after V lost 6 bases and J lost 9 bases. Germline loops: CDR1 MNHEY, CDR2 SVGAGI. This CDR3 is built from 13 residues. DNA for the CDR3: TGTGCCAGCAGACGAGCGGGAGTGGTCATTCAGTACTTC. It yields the protein CASRRAGVVIQYF.

J is TRBJ2-3 and V is TRBV20-1; D assignment may be TRBD1 or TRBD2 (6 bases each). The CDR3 runs 17 residues. From germline, CDR1 is DFQATT and CDR2 SNEGSKA (reference sequence). Trimming removed 0 bases from V and 6 bases from J, with 22 bases in between. The DNA of the CDR3 is TGCAGTGCTAGAGATCAATCACAGGGCGGGATCCTTGATACGCAGTATTTT. Its protein product is CSARDQSQGGILDTQYF.

CDR3 nucleotides: TGTGCCAGCAGTGGTACGTCGGGAAAACTGTTTTTT. Amino acid sequence: CASSGTSGKLFF. The genes are TRBV2 and TRBJ1-4; D is uncertain. The CDR3 has 12 residues. The V end was cut by 4 bases, the J end by 10 bases, with 10 bases between. From germline, CDR1 is SNHLY and CDR2 FYNNEI.

The chain joins TRBV18 to TRBJ2-5; 14 bases are shared with TRBD2. The better agreement between TRBJ2-1 and the DNA end casts doubt on the J call. This CDR3 is 17 amino acids long. In germline, CDR1 is KGHSH, CDR2 LQKENI. CDR3 in amino acids: CASSPGTSGRLQETQFF. DNA of the CDR3: TGTGCCAGCTCACCAGGGACTAGCGGGAGACTCCAAGAGACCCAGTTCTTC.

V usage is TRBV6-2 or TRBV6-3 and J usage is TRBJ2-3; tentatively, D is TRBD2 (5 bases). V lost 6 bases, J lost 0 bases, and 7 bases lay in between. The CDR3 length is 13 residues. Germline V gene lookup returns CDR1 MNHEY and CDR2 SVGEGT. This chain's CDR3 is CASRTGSTDTQYF. In nucleotides, the CDR3 is TGTGCCAGCAGAACGGGGAGCACAGATACGCAGTATTTT.

The table lists this clonotype with a few counts. The chain has TRBV6-1 and TRBJ2-1; D gene ambiguous. The CDR3 is 12 residues long. Germline V gene data show CDR1 as MNHNS and CDR2 as SASEGT. V shed 7 bases and J shed 14 bases, with 18 bases lying between them. This chain's CDR3 is CASTDTLLTEFF. CDR3 nucleotide sequence: TGTGCCAGCACCGACACCCTCCTCACTGAGTTCTTC.

The chain recombines TRBV20-1 with TRBJ2-6; the match to TRBD2 covers 8 bases. The length of the CDR3 is 15 residues. With V trimmed by 4 bases and J by 1 base, 3 bases remained unmatched. Per the germline V gene, CDR1 is DFQATT and CDR2 is SNEGSKA (reference sequence). CDR3 nucleotides: TGCAGTGCTACGGGAGGGTTTTCTGGGGCCAACGTCCTGACTTTC. Protein sequence: CSATGGFSGANVLTF.

The chain joins TRBV20-1 to TRBJ2-3, with 9 bases fitting TRBD2. This CDR3 region has 15 residues. The germline gives CDR1 DFQATT, CDR2 SNEGSKA (reference sequence). Losses at the gene ends were 5 bases for V and 2 bases for J; bases not matched to a gene: 8. The CDR3, as DNA: TGCAGTGCTCCGAGACTAGCGGAGAACACAGATACGCAGTATTTT. This translates into CSAPRLAENTDTQYF.

V usage is TRBV19 and J usage is TRBJ2-5; 8 bases are shared with TRBD2. In germline, CDR1 is LNHDA, CDR2 SQIVND (reference sequence). With 7 bases clipped from V and 5 bases from J, the junction kept 9 bases outside the gene matches. CDR3 length: 14 amino acids. CDR3 protein: CASTHRGGRETQYF. The CDR3 DNA reads TGTGCCAGTACTCATCGGGGGGGCCGGGAGACCCAGTACTTC. The full variable domain, completed using reference TRBV19 and TRBJ2-5, is DGGITQSPKYLFRKEGQNVTLSCEQNLNHDAMYWYRQDPGQGLRLIYYSQIVNDFQKGDIAEGYSVSREKKESFPLTVTSAQKNPTAFYLCASTHRGGRETQYFGPGTRLLVL.

V usage is TRBV29-1 and J usage is TRBJ2-1; 8 bases agree with TRBD1. The DNA end is a closer match to TRBJ2-7, so the J assignment may be wrong. Germline values: CDR1 SQVTM, CDR2 ANQGSEA. CDR3 size: 16 residues. The CDR3 DNA sequence: TGCAGCTACAGGGACAGGTTCCACAGCTCCTACAATGAGCAGTACTTC. Its protein is CSYRDRFHSSYNEQYF.

This clonotype was counted once. The chain's CDR3 is CASRRTGLAGDEQYF. CDR3 coding DNA: TGTGCCAGCAGAAGAACGGGACTAGCGGGAGACGAGCAGTACTTC. J is TRBJ2-5 and V is TRBV2; 14 bases align to TRBD2. Judging by the DNA end, TRBJ2-7 fits better; the J call may be wrong. The germline V gene has CDR1 SNHLY and CDR2 FYNNEI. The CDR3 runs to 15 residues.

In regard to this clonotype: Germline and junction disagree at one end, which may indicate a read error. The CDR3 DNA is TGTGCCAACAGTTCGGACGGGGCCCCGTACGAGCAGTACTTC. The encoded protein is CANSSDGAPYEQYF. The J gene is TRBJ2-7, the V gene TRBV28, with D perhaps assigned TRBD1 or TRBD2 (5 bases each). The CDR3 covers 14 residues. Germline CDR1 MDHEN, CDR2 SYDVKM.

CDR3 amino acids: CASSLTVGYNEQFF. Written as DNA, the CDR3 is TGTGCCAGCAGCTTAACCGTGGGGTACAATGAGCAGTTCTTC. The V and J genes are TRBV7-3 and TRBJ2-1; D is unresolved. Trimming removed 0 bases at V and 4 bases at J, with 7 bases between. Per the germline V gene, CDR1 is SGHTA and CDR2 is FQGTGA. The CDR3 loop spans 14 amino acids.

The rearrangement links TRBV6-1 to TRBJ2-1; a possible D gene is TRBD1 (5 bases). The V end lost 2 bases, the J end lost 4 bases, and 15 bases lay between the germline ends. Germline V gene sequence: CDR1 MNHNS, CDR2 SASEGT. The CDR3 runs 16 residues. CDR3 nucleotide sequence: TGTGCCAGCAGTGAATGGCCCACGGACAATTACAATGAGCAGTTCTTC. Encoded protein: CASSEWPTDNYNEQFF.

V gene TRBV29-1 combines with J gene TRBJ1-1, with a tentative D call TRBD1 (5 bases). This CDR3 region has 13 residues. Germline CDR1 and CDR2: SQVTM and ANQGSEA. Trimming took off 6 bases at V and 3 bases at J, with 14 bases between the two ends. This CDR3 is CSVSWGRDTEAFF. Written as DNA, the CDR3 is TGCAGCGTGAGTTGGGGGAGGGACACTGAAGCTTTCTTT. The complete variable domain, with remaining parts taken from reference TRBV29-1 and TRBJ1-1, reads SAVISQKPSRDICQRGTSLTIQCQVDSQVTMMFWYRQQPGQSLTLIATANQGSEATYESGFVIDKFPISRPNLTFSTLTVSNMSPEDSSIYLCSVSWGRDTEAFFGQGTRLTVV.

V is TRBV2 and J is TRBJ2-5, with D maybe TRBD1 (6 bases). V was pared by 6 bases and J by 2 bases, with 16 bases between. The CDR3 extends over 15 amino acids. CDR1 is SNHLY and CDR2 is FYNNEI in the germline V gene. In nucleotides, the CDR3 is TGTGCCAGCAGGGTACAGGGTTTGGGGCAAGAGACCCAGTACTTC. Its protein is CASRVQGLGQETQYF.

The CDR3 sequence: CASSPGRGNQETQYF. Written as DNA, the CDR3 is TGTGCCAGCAGCCCCGGACGGGGAAATCAAGAGACCCAGTACTTC. The rearrangement joins TRBV4-2 to TRBJ2-5, with D possibly matching TRBD2 (5 bases). The CDR3 is made up of 15 amino acids. CDR1 is LGHNA and CDR2 is YNFKEQ in the germline V gene. V was trimmed by 4 bases and J by 2 bases, leaving 14 bases between them.

The chain uses TRBV7-6 and TRBJ2-7; 9 bases map to TRBD1. CDR3 length: 14 amino acids. The V segment lost 4 bases and the J segment 6 bases; nucleotides outside the gene matches: 7. Germline CDR1 reads SGHVS; CDR2 reads FNYEAQ. The chain's CDR3 is CASSYGTGFSEQYF. The CDR3 DNA is TGTGCCAGCAGCTACGGGACAGGGTTCTCCGAGCAGTACTTC.

This chain links TRBV12-3 or TRBV12-4 with TRBJ2-5, with D possibly TRBD1 on 6 matching bases. The J call may not be correct, given that the DNA end is closer to TRBJ2-7. The CDR3 runs to 14 residues. The CDR3 DNA reads TGTGCCAGCAGTTCCTGGGGGCCAGGGTACGAGCAGTACTTC. Encoded protein: CASSSWGPGYEQYF.

The V call is TRBV29-1, the J call TRBJ1-4; D might be TRBD1 (5 bases). Germline values: CDR1 SQVTM, CDR2 ANQGSEA. The ends were cut back, 8 bases at V and 1 base at J, with 11 bases in the middle. This CDR3 has 13 residues. The CDR3 loop reads CSIKTVTNEKLFF. CDR3 in DNA: TGCAGCATTAAGACAGTAACTAATGAAAAACTGTTTTTT.

In its sample, this clonotype was seen a few times. V usage is TRBV29-1 and J usage is TRBJ2-1; 10 nucleotides match TRBD2. V dropped 3 bases and J dropped 4; count of bases not matched to a gene: 6. CDR3 length: 15 amino acids. Germline values: CDR1 SQVTM, CDR2 ANQGSEA. CDR3 loop: CSVDSLAGVYNEQFF. CDR3 nucleotides: TGCAGCGTTGATAGTCTAGCGGGAGTTTACAATGAGCAGTTCTTC.

Only one count was recorded for this clonotype. The chain couples TRBV20-1 to TRBJ2-3; D is perhaps TRBD2 (6 bases). Germline CDR1 DFQATT, CDR2 SNEGSKA (reference sequence). CDR3 length equals 14 residues. Trimming took 1 base from V and 6 from J, leaving 14 bases between them. CDR3 amino acids: CSARAWGVEDTQYF. Written as DNA, the CDR3 is TGCAGTGCTAGAGCGTGGGGGGTCGAGGATACGCAGTATTTT.

The chain is built from TRBV7-2 and TRBJ1-2; unclear D gene. Trimming took off 5 bases at V and 6 bases at J, with 16 bases between the two ends. The CDR3 is made up of 14 amino acids. CDR1 SGHTA and CDR2 FQGNSA come from the germline V gene. In nucleotides, the CDR3 is TGTGCCAGCAGCCCCGGTTTAAACGACCATGGCTACACCTTC. Translated: CASSPGLNDHGYTF.

V usage is TRBV11-1 and J usage is TRBJ2-1, with 14 nucleotides matching TRBD2. The CDR3 sequence is 16 residues long. V gave up 5 bases and J gave up 7 bases; unmatched junction bases: 7. Germline V gene lookup returns CDR1 SGHAT and CDR2 FQDESV (reference sequence). The CDR3 DNA is TGTGCCAGCAGCGGACTCGGACTAGCGGGAGGTAATGAGCAGTTCTTC. Protein product: CASSGLGLAGGNEQFF.

This chain uses TRBV28 with TRBJ2-1; the D gene is possibly TRBD2 (6 bases). CDR1 MDHEN and CDR2 SYDVKM come from the germline V gene. This CDR3 region has 15 residues. Trimming cost V 5 bases and J 4 bases, with 15 bases left between them. CDR3 amino acids: CASSLSGSGYNEQFF. The CDR3 DNA follows: TGTGCCAGCAGTCTTAGCGGAAGCGGTTACAATGAGCAGTTCTTC.

As concerns this clonotype: This sequence may be a read error, since a much larger clone differs from it by one base. CDR3 bases: TGTGCCAGTAGTAGTACTAGCGGGACCTACAATGAGCAGTACTTC. Translating gives CASSSTSGTYNEQYF. This chain joins TRBV19 and TRBJ2-5; TRBD2 matches at 10 bases. The J segment lost 11 bases and the V segment lost 4 bases, leaving 13 bases of the junction unmatched. The V gene's germline CDR1 is LNHDA and CDR2 SQIVND (reference sequence). This CDR3 comprises 15 residues.

This clonotype occurred a few times. The rearrangement uses TRBV11-1 and TRBJ2-5; 8 nucleotides align to TRBD2. Germline CDR1 SGHAT, CDR2 FQDESV (reference sequence). V lost 3 bases, J lost 10 bases, and 1 base stayed unmatched. CDR3 length: 11 amino acids. CDR3 nucleotides: TGTGCCAGCAGCTTTGGGACTAGCCAGTACTTC. Translation: CASSFGTSQYF.

V gene TRBV7-2 combines with J gene TRBJ2-1; D is unclear. The germline CDR1 and CDR2 sequences are SGHTA and FQGNSA. The CDR3 length is 15 residues. Trimming took off 7 bases at V and 0 bases at J, with 13 bases between the two ends. DNA of the CDR3: TGTGCCAGCACCGCAGCCTACAGCTCCTACAATGAGCAGTTCTTC. Protein product: CASTAAYSSYNEQFF.

The genes are TRBV6-2 or TRBV6-3 and TRBJ2-5; weak D call: TRBD2 (6 bases). Per germline, CDR1 MNHEY and CDR2 SVGEGT. The CDR3 is made up of 13 amino acids. The V and J ends lost 6 bases and 4 bases respectively, with 12 bases between them. CDR3 sequence (DNA): TGTGCCAGCAGCCGCGGGGTCCCAGAGACCCAGTACTTC. Encoded protein: CASSRGVPETQYF.

The rearrangement links TRBV5-1 to TRBJ2-1; D remains unclear. V was clipped by 4 bases and J by 1 base, with 12 bases between them. This CDR3 is 15 amino acids long. The germline V gene has CDR1 SGHRS and CDR2 YFSETQ. CDR3 protein: CASSLQDPSYNEQFF. DNA for the CDR3: TGCGCCAGCAGCCTCCAGGATCCATCCTACAATGAGCAGTTCTTC.

Note on this clonotype: Possible read error: a much larger clone is one base away. This rearrangement joins TRBV7-2 to TRBJ1-2; TRBD1 is a possible D gene (5 bases). The length of the CDR3 is 14 residues. Trimming left V 5 bases short and J 4 bases short, with 14 bases between. Per the germline V gene, CDR1 is SGHTA and CDR2 is FQGNSA. Written as DNA, the CDR3 is TGTGCCAGCAGCGAACACCGGACAAGCTATGGCTACACCTTC. Protein product: CASSEHRTSYGYTF.

This clonotype has a handful of counts. J is TRBJ2-3 and V is TRBV29-1; 8 nucleotides line up with TRBD2. The CDR3 sequence is 17 residues long. V dropped 6 bases and J dropped 0; count of bases not matched to a gene: 14. The germline CDR1 and CDR2 sequences are SQVTM and ANQGSEA. The CDR3 DNA reads TGCAGCGTGAGGGGGTTAGATAGCGGGGTCAGCACAGATACGCAGTATTTT. Translation: CSVRGLDSGVSTDTQYF.